A selection of T cell receptor beta chains follows, all from one sample in a study of T cell changes during pregnancy in multiple sclerosis. Repertoires were generated with immunoSEQ multiplex PCR, while TCRdb's copy carries only in-frame clones and drops some. The table records about 79,000 clones, roughly 93% of them present only once. Here the sequenced sample was peripheral blood, taken in the second trimester of pregnancy. The receptor source for this set is a female donor in good health, enrolled as a control in a pregnancy study. CDR3s include the opening cysteine and the closing phenylalanine or tryptophan. The D gene is left open where the match is weak. Clone size is given for some rows only: seen once, a few or many times, or a class if the clone is expanded.

cdr3_aa: CASSSGQGGGNEQFF
cdr3_nt: TGTGCCAGCAGCTCAGGACAGGGGGGGGGCAATGAGCAGTTCTTC
d_call: TRBD1
clone_size: -
j_call: TRBJ2-1
v_call: TRBV7-6

cdr3_aa: CASSRGQGNTEAFF
cdr3_nt: TGCGCCAGCAGCCGAGGACAGGGGAACACTGAAGCTTTCTTT
d_call: TRBD1
clone_size: -
j_call: TRBJ1-1
v_call: TRBV5-1

cdr3_aa: CASSEEPTGILLGNTIYF
cdr3_nt: TGTGCCAGTAGCGAGGAGCCAACAGGGATATTATTAGGAAACACCATATATTTT
d_call: -
clone_size: -
j_call: TRBJ1-3
v_call: TRBV19

cdr3_aa: CASSVAQDSHYGYTF
cdr3_nt: TGTGCCAGCAGCGTAGCTCAGGACAGCCACTATGGCTACACCTTC
d_call: -
clone_size: few
j_call: TRBJ1-2
v_call: TRBV9

cdr3_aa: CASSLSRAGGTEAFF
cdr3_nt: TGTGCCAGCAGTTTATCGCGAGCAGGGGGTACTGAAGCTTTCTTT
d_call: TRBD1
clone_size: -
j_call: TRBJ1-1
v_call: TRBV27

cdr3_aa: CASRQVSNQPQHF
cdr3_nt: TGTGCCAGCAGACAGGTTAGCAATCAGCCCCAGCATTTT
d_call: -
clone_size: once
j_call: TRBJ1-5
v_call: TRBV27

cdr3_aa: CASSFQGPREKLFF
cdr3_nt: TGTGCCAGCAGTTTTCAGGGTCCCAGGGAAAAACTGTTTTTT
d_call: -
clone_size: -
j_call: TRBJ1-4
v_call: TRBV27

cdr3_aa: CAWSPLTEAFF
cdr3_nt: TGTGCCTGGAGTCCCCTCACTGAAGCTTTCTTT
d_call: -
clone_size: -
j_call: TRBJ1-1
v_call: TRBV30

cdr3_aa: CASSSEGFSEAFF
cdr3_nt: TGTGCCAGCAGCTCAGAGGGTTTCAGTGAAGCTTTCTTT
d_call: -
clone_size: -
j_call: TRBJ1-1
v_call: TRBV7-9

cdr3_aa: CASSEAGGADTQYF
cdr3_nt: TGTGCCAGCAGTGAAGCTGGCGGGGCGGATACGCAGTATTTT
d_call: -
clone_size: once
j_call: TRBJ2-3
v_call: TRBV6-1

cdr3_aa: CASSIGGDRLTGELFF
cdr3_nt: TGTGCCAGTAGTATAGGAGGGGACAGGCTCACCGGGGAGCTGTTTTTT
d_call: TRBD1
clone_size: once
j_call: TRBJ2-2
v_call: TRBV19

cdr3_aa: CASSPQGLADNTDTQYF
cdr3_nt: TGTGCCAGCAGCCCCCAGGGCTTAGCGGATAACACAGATACGCAGTATTTT
d_call: -
clone_size: -
j_call: TRBJ2-3
v_call: TRBV28

cdr3_aa: CASSSKGSGNIQYF
cdr3_nt: TGCGCCAGCAGCTCCAAGGGGTCAGGGAACATTCAGTACTTC
d_call: -
clone_size: -
j_call: TRBJ2-4
v_call: TRBV4-3

cdr3_aa: CASSQSSGVYEQYF
cdr3_nt: TGTGCCAGCAGTCAATCTAGCGGGGTCTACGAGCAGTACTTC
d_call: TRBD2
clone_size: few
j_call: TRBJ2-7
v_call: TRBV11-3

cdr3_aa: CASSQDTGGSGNTIYF
cdr3_nt: TGTGCCAGCAGCCAAGATACAGGGGGCTCTGGAAACACCATATATTTT
d_call: TRBD1
clone_size: -
j_call: TRBJ1-3
v_call: TRBV4-2

cdr3_aa: CASSLDRADYTF
cdr3_nt: TGTGCCAGCAGCCTGGACAGGGCTGACTACACCTTC
d_call: TRBD1
clone_size: once
j_call: TRBJ1-2
v_call: TRBV6-5

cdr3_aa: CASSYSGGYGYTF
cdr3_nt: TGTGCCAGCAGTTACTCGGGGGGCTATGGCTACACCTTC
d_call: -
clone_size: -
j_call: TRBJ1-2
v_call: TRBV6-6

cdr3_aa: CASSSRAGLDEAFF
cdr3_nt: TGTGCCAGCAGCTCTCGAGCGGGGTTGGATGAAGCTTTCTTT
d_call: -
clone_size: -
j_call: TRBJ1-1
v_call: TRBV7-2

cdr3_aa: CASTGGKETQYF
cdr3_nt: TGTGCCAGTACAGGGGGCAAAGAGACCCAGTACTTC
d_call: TRBD1
clone_size: -
j_call: TRBJ2-5
v_call: TRBV7-9

cdr3_aa: CATSRRGRGGNEQYF
cdr3_nt: TGTGCCACCAGCCGAAGGGGCAGGGGTGGGAACGAGCAGTACTTC
d_call: -
clone_size: once
j_call: TRBJ2-7
v_call: TRBV15

cdr3_aa: CASSRDRDTEAFF
cdr3_nt: TGTGCCAGCAGCCGGGACAGGGACACTGAAGCTTTCTTT
d_call: TRBD1
clone_size: -
j_call: TRBJ1-1
v_call: TRBV2

cdr3_aa: CASSLAWTGEETQYF
cdr3_nt: TGTGCCAGCAGCTTAGCGTGGACAGGGGAAGAGACCCAGTACTTC
d_call: TRBD1
clone_size: once
j_call: TRBJ2-5
v_call: TRBV11-3

cdr3_aa: CASSPLLDSHTEAFF
cdr3_nt: TGTGCCAGCTCACCACTGCTAGACAGCCACACTGAAGCTTTCTTT
d_call: -
clone_size: -
j_call: TRBJ1-1
v_call: TRBV18

cdr3_aa: CASSPRSIAGTTDTQYF
cdr3_nt: TGCGCCAGCAGCCCAAGGTCCATAGCGGGGACCACAGATACGCAGTATTTT
d_call: TRBD2
clone_size: -
j_call: TRBJ2-3
v_call: TRBV4-3

cdr3_aa: CASSLDSSYGYTF
cdr3_nt: TGTGCCAGCAGCTTGGACAGTTCCTATGGCTACACCTTC
d_call: -
clone_size: -
j_call: TRBJ1-2
v_call: TRBV5-4

cdr3_aa: CASSPLPGSGYTF
cdr3_nt: TGTGCCAGCAGCCCTCTACCGGGGTCAGGCTACACCTTC
d_call: -
clone_size: -
j_call: TRBJ1-2
v_call: TRBV11-2

cdr3_aa: CASSLSGAEQYF
cdr3_nt: TGTGCCAGCAGCCTCTCGGGTGCGGAGCAGTACTTC
d_call: -
clone_size: -
j_call: TRBJ2-7
v_call: TRBV9

cdr3_aa: CASSRGYGYTF
cdr3_nt: TGTGCCAGCAGCCGAGGGTACGGCTACACCTTC
d_call: -
clone_size: few
j_call: TRBJ1-2
v_call: TRBV6-5

cdr3_aa: CASSQELAETQYF
cdr3_nt: TGTGCCAGCAGCCAGGAACTAGCAGAGACCCAGTACTTC
d_call: -
clone_size: -
j_call: TRBJ2-5
v_call: TRBV4-2

cdr3_aa: CASSPGGLETQYF
cdr3_nt: TGTGCCAGCAGTCCGGGGGGTTTGGAGACCCAGTACTTC
d_call: TRBD2
clone_size: -
j_call: TRBJ2-5
v_call: TRBV25-1

cdr3_aa: CASSPRGANTEAFF
cdr3_nt: TGTGCCAGCTCACCCAGGGGTGCGAACACTGAAGCTTTCTTT
d_call: -
clone_size: -
j_call: TRBJ1-1
v_call: TRBV18

cdr3_aa: CASKEQGSTDTQYF
cdr3_nt: TGTGCCAGTAAGGAACAGGGTAGCACAGATACGCAGTATTTT
d_call: -
clone_size: -
j_call: TRBJ2-3
v_call: TRBV19

cdr3_aa: CASSVGAGGSDEQFF
cdr3_nt: TGTGCCAGCAGCGTAGGAGCGGGGGGTTCCGATGAGCAGTTCTTC
d_call: TRBD2
clone_size: -
j_call: TRBJ2-1
v_call: TRBV9

cdr3_aa: CASRKTAGYEQFF
cdr3_nt: TGTGCCAGCCGCAAGACGGCAGGGTATGAGCAGTTCTTC
d_call: -
clone_size: -
j_call: TRBJ2-1
v_call: TRBV5-4

cdr3_aa: CSVEETGGGTEAFF
cdr3_nt: TGCAGCGTTGAAGAGACAGGGGGCGGCACTGAAGCTTTCTTT
d_call: TRBD1
clone_size: -
j_call: TRBJ1-1
v_call: TRBV29-1

cdr3_aa: CASSLENEQFF
cdr3_nt: TGTGCCAGCAGCTTGGAGAATGAGCAGTTCTTC
d_call: -
clone_size: -
j_call: TRBJ2-1
v_call: TRBV7-9

cdr3_aa: CASSIATDTEAFF
cdr3_nt: TGTGCCAGTAGTATCGCGACAGACACTGAAGCTTTCTTT
d_call: -
clone_size: -
j_call: TRBJ1-1
v_call: TRBV19

cdr3_aa: CASSLSGELFF
cdr3_nt: TGTGCCAGCAGCCTTTCCGGGGAGCTGTTTTTT
d_call: -
clone_size: -
j_call: TRBJ2-2
v_call: TRBV27

cdr3_aa: CASRSPGQGGGNTIYF
cdr3_nt: TGTGCCAGCAGGTCTCCTGGACAGGGGGGAGGAAACACCATATATTTT
d_call: TRBD1
clone_size: -
j_call: TRBJ1-3
v_call: TRBV6-6

cdr3_aa: CASSQEVQGGEKLFF
cdr3_nt: TGCGCCAGCAGCCAAGAGGTCCAGGGTGGGGAAAAACTGTTTTTT
d_call: -
clone_size: -
j_call: TRBJ1-4
v_call: TRBV4-3

cdr3_aa: CASSQGVGTTHTDTQYF
cdr3_nt: TGCGCCAGCAGCCAAGGGGTAGGGACTACCCATACAGATACGCAGTATTTT
d_call: TRBD2
clone_size: -
j_call: TRBJ2-3
v_call: TRBV4-3

cdr3_aa: CAILPGRQNYGYTF
cdr3_nt: TGTGCCATCCTACCCGGCAGACAAAACTATGGCTACACCTTC
d_call: -
clone_size: -
j_call: TRBJ1-2
v_call: TRBV10-3